The clone carrying this T cell receptor beta chain was seen once. Its antigen is currently unknown. Caucasian adults living in Nashville, Tennessee, provided all samples. This sample was included in a study of shared clonotypes between healthy human individuals. Study-wide results and limits: Sharing across four donors was highest in naive CD4 (roughly 5%) and lowest in memory CD8 (0.4%). Represented diversity, genetic and exposure-history alike, was limited by few donors.

CDR3 length: 18 amino acids. V gave up 3 bases and J gave up 3 bases, with 24 bases separating them. In germline, CDR1 is MDHEN, CDR2 SYDVKM. Profiled with immunoSEQ multiplex PCR; TCRdb holds only in-frame clones, not every one. The sample yields about 1,500,000 clones, around 97% seen once. The chain recombines TRBV28 with TRBJ2-7; D is perhaps TRBD1 (5 bases). The material sequenced was naive CD4+ T cells sorted from blood. Documented subset: CD45RA+ positively selected. The TCR originated in a man younger than 45 in good health. The CDR3 reads CASSFRSGTGDPYYEQYF. DNA for the CDR3: TGTGCCAGCAGTTTCAGATCAGGTACAGGCGACCCCTACTACGAGCAGTACTTC. Full variable domain (remainder filled in from reference TRBV28 and TRBJ2-7): DVKVTQSSRYLVKRTGEKVFLECVQDMDHENMFWYRQDPGLGLRLIYFSYDVKMKEKGDIPEGYSVSREKKERFSLILESASTNQTSMYLCASSFRSGTGDPYYEQYFGPGTRLTVT.